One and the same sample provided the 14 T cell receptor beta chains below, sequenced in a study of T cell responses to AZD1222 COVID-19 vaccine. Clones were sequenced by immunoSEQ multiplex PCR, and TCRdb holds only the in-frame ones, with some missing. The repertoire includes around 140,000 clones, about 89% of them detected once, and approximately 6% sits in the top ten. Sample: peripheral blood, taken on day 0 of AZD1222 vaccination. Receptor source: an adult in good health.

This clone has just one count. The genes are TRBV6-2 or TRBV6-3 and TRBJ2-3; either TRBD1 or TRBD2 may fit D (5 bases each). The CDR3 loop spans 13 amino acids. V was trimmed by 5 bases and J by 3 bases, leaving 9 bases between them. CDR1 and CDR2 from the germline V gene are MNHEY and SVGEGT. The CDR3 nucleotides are TGTGCCAGCAGTGTGGGGGAAACAGATACGCAGTATTTT. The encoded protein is CASSVGETDTQYF.

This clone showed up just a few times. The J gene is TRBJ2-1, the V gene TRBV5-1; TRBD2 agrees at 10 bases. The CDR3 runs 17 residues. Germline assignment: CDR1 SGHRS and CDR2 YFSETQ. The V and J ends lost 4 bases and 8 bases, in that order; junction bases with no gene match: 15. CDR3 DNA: TGCGCCAGCAGCCCCGGAACCCTAGCGGGGGATGTGGATGAGCAGTTCTTC. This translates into CASSPGTLAGDVDEQFF.

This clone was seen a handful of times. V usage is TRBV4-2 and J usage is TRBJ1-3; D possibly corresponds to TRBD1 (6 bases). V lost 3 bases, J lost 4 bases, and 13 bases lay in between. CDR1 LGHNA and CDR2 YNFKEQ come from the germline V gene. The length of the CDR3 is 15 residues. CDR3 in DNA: TGTGCCAGCAGCCAGCCTGGGACATTGGGAAACACCATATATTTT. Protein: CASSQPGTLGNTIYF.

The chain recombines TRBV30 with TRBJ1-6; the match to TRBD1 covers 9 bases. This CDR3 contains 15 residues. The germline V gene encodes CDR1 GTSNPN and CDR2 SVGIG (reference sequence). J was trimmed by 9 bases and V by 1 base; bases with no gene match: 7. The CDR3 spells CAWSAQGALGSPLHF. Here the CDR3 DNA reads TGTGCCTGGAGTGCACAGGGGGCCTTGGGTTCACCCCTCCACTTT.

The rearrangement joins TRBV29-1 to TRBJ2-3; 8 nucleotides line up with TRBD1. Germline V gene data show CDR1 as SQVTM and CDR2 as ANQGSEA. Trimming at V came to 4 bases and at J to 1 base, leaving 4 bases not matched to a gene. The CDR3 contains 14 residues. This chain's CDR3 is CSVAGGLGTDTQYF. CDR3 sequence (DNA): TGCAGCGTTGCAGGGGGCTTGGGCACAGATACGCAGTATTTT.

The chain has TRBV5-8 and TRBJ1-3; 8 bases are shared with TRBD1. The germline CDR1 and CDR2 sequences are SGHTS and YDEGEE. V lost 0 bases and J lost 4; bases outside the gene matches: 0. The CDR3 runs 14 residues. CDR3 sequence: CASSLGDRGNTIYF. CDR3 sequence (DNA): TGTGCCAGCAGCTTGGGGGACAGGGGAAACACCATATATTTT.

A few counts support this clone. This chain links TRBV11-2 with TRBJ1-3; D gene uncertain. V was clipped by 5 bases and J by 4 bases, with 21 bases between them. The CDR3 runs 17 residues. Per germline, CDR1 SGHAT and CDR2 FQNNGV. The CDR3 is CASSPQTPTMSGNTIYF. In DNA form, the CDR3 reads TGTGCCAGCAGCCCCCAGACCCCTACAATGTCAGGAAACACCATATATTTT. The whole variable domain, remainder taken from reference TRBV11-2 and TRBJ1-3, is EAGVAQSPRYKIIEKRQSVAFWCNPISGHATLYWYQQILGQGPKLLIQFQNNGVVDDSQLPKDRFSAERLKGVDSTLKIQPAKLEDSAVYLCASSPQTPTMSGNTIYFGEGSWLTVV.

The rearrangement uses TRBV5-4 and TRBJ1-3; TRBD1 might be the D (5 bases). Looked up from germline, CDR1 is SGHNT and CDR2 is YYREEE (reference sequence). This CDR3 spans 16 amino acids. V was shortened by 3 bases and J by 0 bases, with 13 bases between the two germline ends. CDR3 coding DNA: TGTGCCAGCAGCTCACTACAGGCCAGCTCTGGAAACACCATATATTTT. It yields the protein CASSSLQASSGNTIYF.

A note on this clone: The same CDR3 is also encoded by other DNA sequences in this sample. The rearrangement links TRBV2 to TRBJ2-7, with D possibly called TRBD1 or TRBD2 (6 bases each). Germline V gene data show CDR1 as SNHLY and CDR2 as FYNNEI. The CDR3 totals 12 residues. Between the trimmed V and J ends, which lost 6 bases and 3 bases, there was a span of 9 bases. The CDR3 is CASRGGGYEQYF. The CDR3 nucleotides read TGTGCCAGCAGAGGAGGGGGCTACGAGCAGTACTTC.

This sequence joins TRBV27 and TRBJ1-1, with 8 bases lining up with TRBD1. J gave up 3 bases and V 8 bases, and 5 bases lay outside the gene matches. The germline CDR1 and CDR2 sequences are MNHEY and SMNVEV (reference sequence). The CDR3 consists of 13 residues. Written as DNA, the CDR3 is TGTGCCAGCGGACAACAGGGGGACACTGAAGCTTTCTTT. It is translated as CASGQQGDTEAFF.

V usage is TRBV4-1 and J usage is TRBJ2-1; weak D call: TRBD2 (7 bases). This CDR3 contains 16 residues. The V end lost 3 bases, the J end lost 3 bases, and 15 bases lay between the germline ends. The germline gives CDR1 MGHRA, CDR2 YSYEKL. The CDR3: CASSQARGPNYNEQFF. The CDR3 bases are TGCGCCAGCAGCCAGGCGCGGGGGCCCAACTACAATGAGCAGTTCTTC.

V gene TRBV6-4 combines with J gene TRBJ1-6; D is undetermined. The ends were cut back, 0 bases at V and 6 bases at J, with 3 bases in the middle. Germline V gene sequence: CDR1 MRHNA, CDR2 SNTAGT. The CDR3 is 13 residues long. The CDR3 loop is CASSDSGNSPLHF. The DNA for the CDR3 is TGTGCCAGCAGTGACTCCGGTAATTCACCCCTCCACTTT.

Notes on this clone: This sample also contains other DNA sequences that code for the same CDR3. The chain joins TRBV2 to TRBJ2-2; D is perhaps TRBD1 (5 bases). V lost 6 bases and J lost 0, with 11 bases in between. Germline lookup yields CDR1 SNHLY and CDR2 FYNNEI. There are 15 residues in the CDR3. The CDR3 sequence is CASRGRATNTGELFF. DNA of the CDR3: TGTGCCAGCAGGGGCAGGGCAACGAACACCGGGGAGCTGTTTTTT.

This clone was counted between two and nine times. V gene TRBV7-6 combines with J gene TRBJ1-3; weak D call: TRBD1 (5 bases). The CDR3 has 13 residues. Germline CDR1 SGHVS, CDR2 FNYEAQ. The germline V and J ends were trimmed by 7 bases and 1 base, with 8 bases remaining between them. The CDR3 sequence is CASMGVSGNTIYF. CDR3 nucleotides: TGTGCCAGCATGGGGGTGTCTGGAAACACCATATATTTT.